The TCR beta chain described here comes from a study of cytomegalovirus exposure and HLA in healthy donors. In the case of this clone: Its specificity is unknown.

Study results and caveats: 164 TCR beta chains were listed as cytomegalovirus-associated. An ancestry cluster, one associated with Asian ancestry, reportedly showed fewer N-insertions than the approximately 670-donor mean in a later analysis. Later analysis found that TCR beta chains associated with HLA were more clonally expanded than other, equally common chains.

The germline CDR1 and CDR2 sequences are SGHTA and FQGNSA. The CDR3 runs 14 residues. V shed 5 bases and J 4 bases; nucleotides not matched to a gene: 4. Vbeta (60) and Jbeta (13) primers were used in the PCR. Per the original data handling: In a later analysis, 75 million to 95 million unique TCR beta chains included roughly 11 million shared by two or more donors. Some clones are missing from TCRdb's copy, which holds only in-frame ones; the method was immunoSEQ multiplex PCR. V and J calls and clone size are copied from that table; D and trimming were computed from the DNA. Seen here are around 160,000 clones, 70% to 90% observed once, and the top ten hold 9.3%.

Sample: PBMCs. The V and J genes are TRBV7-2 and TRBJ1-2, with 10 positions matching TRBD1. This receptor was obtained from a man aged 18 to 30 in good health and CMV-seropositive. The CDR3 DNA reads TGTGCCAGCAGCGGACAGGGGGTCGGCTATGGCTACACCTTC. Protein: CASSGQGVGYGYTF.